This record covers a single T cell receptor beta chain. This entry comes from a study of cytomegalovirus exposure and HLA in healthy donors. Study-level information: Membership in the Caucasian-associated ancestry cluster was found for around four fifths of about 430 genotyped donors.

Germline CDR1 and CDR2: MDHEN and SYDVKM. The J segment lost 3 bases and the V segment lost 6 bases, leaving 10 bases of the junction unmatched. The CDR3 is 15 residues long. It was with 60 Vbeta and 13 Jbeta primers that the PCR ran. Sequenced by immunoSEQ multiplex PCR; TCRdb stores in-frame clones only, minus some. The listing contains some 23,000 clones. The receptor was derived from a male donor in good health and CMV-seropositive. Sequencing was done on a sample of PBMCs. J is TRBJ2-7 and V is TRBV28; 8 nucleotides line up with TRBD1. Here the CDR3 reads CASSQAGQGVYEQYF. The CDR3 DNA reads as TGTGCCAGCAGCCAAGCAGGACAGGGCGTCTACGAGCAGTACTTC.